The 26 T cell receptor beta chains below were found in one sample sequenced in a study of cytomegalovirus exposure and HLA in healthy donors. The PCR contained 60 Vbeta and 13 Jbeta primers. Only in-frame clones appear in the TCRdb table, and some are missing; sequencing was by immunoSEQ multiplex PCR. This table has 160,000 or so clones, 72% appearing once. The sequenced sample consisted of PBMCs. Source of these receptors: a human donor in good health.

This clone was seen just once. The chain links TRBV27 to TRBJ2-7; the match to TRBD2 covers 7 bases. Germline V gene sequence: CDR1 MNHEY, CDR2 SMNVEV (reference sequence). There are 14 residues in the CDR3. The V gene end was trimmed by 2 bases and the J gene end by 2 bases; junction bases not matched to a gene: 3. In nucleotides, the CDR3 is TGTGCCAGCAGTTTAAATGGGGGGGCCTACGAGCAGTACTTC. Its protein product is CASSLNGGAYEQYF.

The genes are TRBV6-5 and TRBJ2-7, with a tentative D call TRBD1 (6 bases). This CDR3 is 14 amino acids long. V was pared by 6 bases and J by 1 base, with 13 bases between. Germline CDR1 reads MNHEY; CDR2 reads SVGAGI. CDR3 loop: CASRNREGSYEQYF. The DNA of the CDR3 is TGTGCCAGCAGAAACAGGGAAGGATCCTACGAGCAGTACTTC.

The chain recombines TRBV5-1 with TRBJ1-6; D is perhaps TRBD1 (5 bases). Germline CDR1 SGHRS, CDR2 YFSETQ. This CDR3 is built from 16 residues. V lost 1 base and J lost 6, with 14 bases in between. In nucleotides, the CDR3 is TGCGCCAGCAGCTTGCGAGGGGACTTCGGTAATTCACCCCTCCACTTT. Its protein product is CASSLRGDFGNSPLHF. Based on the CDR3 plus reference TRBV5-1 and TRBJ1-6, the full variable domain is KAGVTQTPRYLIKTRGQQVTLSCSPISGHRSVSWYQQTPGQGLQFLFEYFSETQRNKGNFPGRFSGRQFSNSRSEMNVSTLELGDSALYLCASSLRGDFGNSPLHFGNGTRLTVT.

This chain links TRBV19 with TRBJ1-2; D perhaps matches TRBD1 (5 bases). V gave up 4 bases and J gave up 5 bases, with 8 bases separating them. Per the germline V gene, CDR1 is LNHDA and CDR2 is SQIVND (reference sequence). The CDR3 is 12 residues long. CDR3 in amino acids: CASSKQVYGYTF. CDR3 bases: TGTGCCAGTAGTAAACAGGTGTATGGCTACACCTTC.

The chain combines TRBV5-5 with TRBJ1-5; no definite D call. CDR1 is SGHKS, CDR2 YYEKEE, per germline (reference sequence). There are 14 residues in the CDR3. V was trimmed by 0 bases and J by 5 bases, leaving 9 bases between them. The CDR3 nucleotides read TGTGCCAGCAGCTTGGCGACACAGCATCAGCCCCAGCATTTT. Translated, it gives CASSLATQHQPQHF.

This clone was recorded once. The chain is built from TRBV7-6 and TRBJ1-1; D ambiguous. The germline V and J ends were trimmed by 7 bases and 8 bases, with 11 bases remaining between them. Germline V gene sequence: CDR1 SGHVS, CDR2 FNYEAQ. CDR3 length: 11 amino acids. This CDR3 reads CASTSGVEAFF. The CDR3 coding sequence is TGTGCCAGCACGAGCGGGGTGGAAGCTTTCTTT.

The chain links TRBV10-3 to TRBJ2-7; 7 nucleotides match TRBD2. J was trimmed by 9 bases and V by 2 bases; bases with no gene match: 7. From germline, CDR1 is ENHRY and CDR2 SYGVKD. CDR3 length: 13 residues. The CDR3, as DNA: TGTGCCATCAGTGAGCATAGGGAGGGTGTGCAGTACTTC. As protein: CAISEHREGVQYF.

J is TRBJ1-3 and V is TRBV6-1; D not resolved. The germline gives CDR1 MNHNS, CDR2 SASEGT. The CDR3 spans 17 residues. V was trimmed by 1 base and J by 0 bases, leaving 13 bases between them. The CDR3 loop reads CASSEDVHSLSGNTIYF. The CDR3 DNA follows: TGTGCCAGCAGTGAAGATGTACACAGCCTCTCTGGAAACACCATATATTTT.

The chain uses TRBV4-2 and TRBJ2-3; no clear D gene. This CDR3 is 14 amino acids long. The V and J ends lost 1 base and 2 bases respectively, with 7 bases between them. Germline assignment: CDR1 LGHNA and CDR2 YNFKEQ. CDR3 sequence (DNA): TGTGCCAGCAGCCAAGGTGTCTTCACAGATACGCAGTATTTT. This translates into CASSQGVFTDTQYF.

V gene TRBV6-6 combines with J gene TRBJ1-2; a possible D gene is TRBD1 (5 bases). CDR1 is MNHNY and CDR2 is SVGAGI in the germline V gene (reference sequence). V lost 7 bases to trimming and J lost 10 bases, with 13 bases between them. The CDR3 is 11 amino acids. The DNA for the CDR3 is TGTGCCAGCATGCAGGGTCGTGACTACACCTTC. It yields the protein CASMQGRDYTF.

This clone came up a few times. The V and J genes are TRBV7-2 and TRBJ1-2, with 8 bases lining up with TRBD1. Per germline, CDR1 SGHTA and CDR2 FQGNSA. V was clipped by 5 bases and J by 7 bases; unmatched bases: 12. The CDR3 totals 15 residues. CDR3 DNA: TGTGCCAGCAGCGAAGTAGGACAGGGCTTGCGTGGCTACACCTTC. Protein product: CASSEVGQGLRGYTF. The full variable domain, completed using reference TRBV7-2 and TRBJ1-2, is GAGVSQSPSNKVTEKGKDVELRCDPISGHTALYWYRQSLGQGLEFLIYFQGNSAPDKSGLPSDRFSAERTGGSVSTLTIQRTQQEDSAVYLCASSEVGQGLRGYTFGSGTRLTVV.

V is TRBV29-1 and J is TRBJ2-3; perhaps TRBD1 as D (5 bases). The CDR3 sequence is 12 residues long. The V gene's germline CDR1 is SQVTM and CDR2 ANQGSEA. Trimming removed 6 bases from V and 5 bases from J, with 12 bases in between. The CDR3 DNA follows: TGCAGCGTCCCCTGGGGCCGAGATACGCAGTATTTT. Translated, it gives CSVPWGRDTQYF.

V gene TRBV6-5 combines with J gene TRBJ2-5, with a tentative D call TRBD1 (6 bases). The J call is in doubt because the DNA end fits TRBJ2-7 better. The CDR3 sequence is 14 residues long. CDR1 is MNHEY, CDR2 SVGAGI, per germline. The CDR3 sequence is CASSYSQGYYEQYF. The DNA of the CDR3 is TGTGCCAGCAGTTACTCACAGGGATACTACGAGCAGTACTTC.

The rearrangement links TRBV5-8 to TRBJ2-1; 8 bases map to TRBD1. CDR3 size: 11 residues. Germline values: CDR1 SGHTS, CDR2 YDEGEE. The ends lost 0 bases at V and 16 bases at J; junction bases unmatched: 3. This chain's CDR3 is CASSLGTGCFF. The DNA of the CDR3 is TGTGCCAGCAGCTTGGGGACAGGGTGTTTCTTC.

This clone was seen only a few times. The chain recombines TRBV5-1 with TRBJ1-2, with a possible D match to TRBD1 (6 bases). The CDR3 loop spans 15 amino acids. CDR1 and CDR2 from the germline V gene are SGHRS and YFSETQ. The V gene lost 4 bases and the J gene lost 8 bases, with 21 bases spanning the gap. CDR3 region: CASSPGQRPILGYTF. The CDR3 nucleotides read TGCGCCAGCAGCCCCGGACAGAGACCTATTTTAGGCTACACCTTC.

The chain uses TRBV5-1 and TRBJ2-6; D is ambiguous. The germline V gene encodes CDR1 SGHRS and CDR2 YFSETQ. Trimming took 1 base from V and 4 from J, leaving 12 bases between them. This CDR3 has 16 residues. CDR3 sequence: CASSLTPSGGANVLTF. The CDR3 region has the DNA TGCGCCAGCAGCTTGACGCCCTCCGGGGGGGCCAACGTCCTGACTTTC.

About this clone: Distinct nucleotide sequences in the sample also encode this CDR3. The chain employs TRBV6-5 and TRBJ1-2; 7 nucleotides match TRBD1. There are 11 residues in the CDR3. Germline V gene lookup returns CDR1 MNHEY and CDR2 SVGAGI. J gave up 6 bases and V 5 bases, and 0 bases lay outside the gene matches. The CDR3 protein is CASSGTDGYTF. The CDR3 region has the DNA TGTGCCAGCAGTGGGACAGATGGCTACACCTTC.

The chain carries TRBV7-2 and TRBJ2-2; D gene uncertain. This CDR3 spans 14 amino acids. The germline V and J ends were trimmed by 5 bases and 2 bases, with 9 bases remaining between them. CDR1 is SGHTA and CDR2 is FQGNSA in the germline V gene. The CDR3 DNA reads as TGTGCCAGCAGCAAACGGAGCAACACCGGGGAGCTGTTTTTT. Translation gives CASSKRSNTGELFF.

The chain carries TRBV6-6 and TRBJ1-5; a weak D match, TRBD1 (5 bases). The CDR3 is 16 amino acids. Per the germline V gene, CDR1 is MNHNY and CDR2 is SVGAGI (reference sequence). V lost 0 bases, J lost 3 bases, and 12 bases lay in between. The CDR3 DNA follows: TGTGCCAGCAGTTACTCGGACGGGGGTGTCAATCAGCCCCAGCATTTT. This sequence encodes CASSYSDGGVNQPQHF.

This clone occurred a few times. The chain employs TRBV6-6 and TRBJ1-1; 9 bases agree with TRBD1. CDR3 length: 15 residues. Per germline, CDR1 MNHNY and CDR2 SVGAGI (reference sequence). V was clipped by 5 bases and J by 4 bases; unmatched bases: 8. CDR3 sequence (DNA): TGTGCCAGCAGTATGCCGGGACAGGGTCCCACTGAAGCTTTCTTT. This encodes CASSMPGQGPTEAFF.

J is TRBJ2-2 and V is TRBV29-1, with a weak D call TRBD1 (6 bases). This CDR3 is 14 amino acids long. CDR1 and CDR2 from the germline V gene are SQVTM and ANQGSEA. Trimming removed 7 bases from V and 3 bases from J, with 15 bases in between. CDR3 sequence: CSAMVNRDTGELFF. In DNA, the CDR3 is TGCAGCGCTATGGTAAACAGGGACACCGGGGAGCTGTTTTTT.

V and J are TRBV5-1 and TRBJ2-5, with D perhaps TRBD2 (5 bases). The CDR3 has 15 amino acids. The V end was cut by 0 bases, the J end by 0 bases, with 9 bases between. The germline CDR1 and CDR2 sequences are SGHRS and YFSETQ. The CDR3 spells CASSLGGLYQETQYF. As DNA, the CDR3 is TGCGCCAGCAGCTTGGGCGGACTTTACCAAGAGACCCAGTACTTC.

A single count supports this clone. The CDR3 loop is CASSAVGLAAANTGELFF. CDR3 sequence (DNA): TGCGCCAGCAGCGCGGTGGGACTAGCGGCGGCGAACACCGGGGAGCTGTTTTTT. This chain uses TRBV4-1 with TRBJ2-2; 11 bases agree with TRBD2. V lost 5 bases to trimming and J lost 0 bases; unmatched junction nucleotides: 8. Germline V gene sequence: CDR1 MGHRA, CDR2 YSYEKL. The CDR3 spans 18 residues.

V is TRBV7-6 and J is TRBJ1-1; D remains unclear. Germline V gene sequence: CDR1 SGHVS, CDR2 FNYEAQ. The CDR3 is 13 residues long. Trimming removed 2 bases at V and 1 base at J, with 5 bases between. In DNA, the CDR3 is TGTGCCAGCAGCTTACCGGGGAACACTGAAGCTTTCTTT. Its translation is CASSLPGNTEAFF.

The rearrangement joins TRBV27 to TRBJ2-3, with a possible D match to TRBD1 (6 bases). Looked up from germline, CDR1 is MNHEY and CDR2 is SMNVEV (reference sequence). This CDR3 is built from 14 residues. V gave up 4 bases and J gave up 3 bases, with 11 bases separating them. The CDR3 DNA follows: TGTGCCAGCAGTTGGGCTCAGGGGACAGATACGCAGTATTTT. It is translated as CASSWAQGTDTQYF.

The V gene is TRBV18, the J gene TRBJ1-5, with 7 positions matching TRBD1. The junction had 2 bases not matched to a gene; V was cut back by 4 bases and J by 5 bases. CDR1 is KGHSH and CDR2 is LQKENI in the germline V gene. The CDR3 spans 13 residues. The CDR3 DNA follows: TGTGCCAGCTCACAAGGACAGGATCAGCCCCAGCATTTT. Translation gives CASSQGQDQPQHF.